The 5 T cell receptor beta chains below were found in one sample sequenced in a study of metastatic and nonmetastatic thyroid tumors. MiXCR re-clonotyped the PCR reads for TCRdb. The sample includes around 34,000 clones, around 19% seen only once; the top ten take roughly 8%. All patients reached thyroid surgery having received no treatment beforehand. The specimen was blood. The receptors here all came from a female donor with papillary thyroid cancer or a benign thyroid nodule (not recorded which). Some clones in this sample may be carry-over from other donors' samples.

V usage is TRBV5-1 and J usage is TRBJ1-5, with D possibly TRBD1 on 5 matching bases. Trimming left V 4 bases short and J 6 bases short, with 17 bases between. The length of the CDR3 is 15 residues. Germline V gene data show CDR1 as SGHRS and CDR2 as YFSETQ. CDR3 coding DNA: TGCGCCAGCAGCCCTGGGGGGGTGTCAAGTCAGCCCCAGCATTTT. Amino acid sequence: CASSPGGVSSQPQHF.

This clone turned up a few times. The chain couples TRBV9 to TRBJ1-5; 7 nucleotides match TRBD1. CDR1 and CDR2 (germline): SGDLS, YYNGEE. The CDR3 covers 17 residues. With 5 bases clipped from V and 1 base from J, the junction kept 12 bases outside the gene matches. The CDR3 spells CASSLMGDSLSNQPQHF. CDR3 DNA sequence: TGTGCCAGCAGTTTGATGGGGGACAGTCTAAGCAATCAGCCCCAGCATTTT.

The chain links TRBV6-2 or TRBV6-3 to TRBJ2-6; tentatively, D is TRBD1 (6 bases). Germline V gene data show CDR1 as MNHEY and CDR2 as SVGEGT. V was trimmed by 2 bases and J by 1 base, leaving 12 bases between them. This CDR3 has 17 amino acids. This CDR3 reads CASSYGGTPSGANVLTF. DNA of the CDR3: TGTGCCAGCAGTTACGGGGGCACACCGTCTGGGGCCAACGTCCTGACTTTC.

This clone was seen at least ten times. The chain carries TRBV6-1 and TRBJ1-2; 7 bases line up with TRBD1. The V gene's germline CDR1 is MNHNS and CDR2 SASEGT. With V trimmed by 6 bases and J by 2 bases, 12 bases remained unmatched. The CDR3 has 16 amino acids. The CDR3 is CASSPPGQRKNYGYTF. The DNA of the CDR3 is TGTGCCAGCAGCCCCCCGGGACAGCGTAAAAACTATGGCTACACCTTC.

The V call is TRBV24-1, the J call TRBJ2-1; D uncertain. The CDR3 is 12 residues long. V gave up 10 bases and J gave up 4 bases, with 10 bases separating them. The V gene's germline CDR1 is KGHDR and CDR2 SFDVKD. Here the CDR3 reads CATMDTYNEQFF. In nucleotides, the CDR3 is TGTGCCACTATGGATACGTACAATGAGCAGTTCTTC.